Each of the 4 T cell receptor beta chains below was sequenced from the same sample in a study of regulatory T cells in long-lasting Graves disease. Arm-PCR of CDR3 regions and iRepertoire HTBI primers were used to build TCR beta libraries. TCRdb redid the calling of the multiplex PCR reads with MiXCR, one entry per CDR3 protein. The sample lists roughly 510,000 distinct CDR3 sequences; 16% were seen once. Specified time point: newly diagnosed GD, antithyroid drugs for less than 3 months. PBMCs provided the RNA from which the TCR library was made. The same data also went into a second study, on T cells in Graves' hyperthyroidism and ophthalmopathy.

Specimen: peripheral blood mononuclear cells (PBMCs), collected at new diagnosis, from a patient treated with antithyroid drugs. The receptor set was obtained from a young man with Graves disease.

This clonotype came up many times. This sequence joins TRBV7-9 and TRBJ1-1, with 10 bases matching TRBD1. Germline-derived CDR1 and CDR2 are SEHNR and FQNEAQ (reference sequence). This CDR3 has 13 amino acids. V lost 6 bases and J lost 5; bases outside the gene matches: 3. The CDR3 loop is CASRTGGRTEAFF. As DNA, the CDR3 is TGTGCCAGCAGGACAGGGGGCCGAACTGAAGCTTTCTTT.

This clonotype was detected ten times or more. CDR3 DNA sequence: TGTGCCAGCAGTCCCCAGGACAGGGACAACTACGAGCAGTACTTC. It specifies CASSPQDRDNYEQYF. The rearrangement links TRBV28 to TRBJ2-7; TRBD1 agrees at 8 bases. Unmatched junction bases numbered 9, after V lost 5 bases and J lost 3 bases. The length of the CDR3 is 15 residues. The V gene's germline CDR1 is MDHEN and CDR2 SYDVKM.

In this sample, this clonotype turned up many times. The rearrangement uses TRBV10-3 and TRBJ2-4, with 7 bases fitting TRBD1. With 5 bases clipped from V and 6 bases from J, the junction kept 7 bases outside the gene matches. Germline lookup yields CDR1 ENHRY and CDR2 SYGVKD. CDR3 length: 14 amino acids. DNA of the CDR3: TGTGCCATCAGTAGGGGACAGAACTCAAACATTCAGTACTTC. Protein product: CAISRGQNSNIQYF.

The CDR3 reads CASSPLGEGETQYF. The CDR3 DNA reads TGTGCCAGCTCACCCCTAGGGGAAGGTGAGACCCAGTACTTC. The J gene is TRBJ2-5, the V gene TRBV18; weak D call: TRBD1 (5 bases). The CDR3 spans 14 residues. CDR1 and CDR2 from the germline V gene are KGHSH and LQKENI. Trimming stripped 3 bases from V and 5 bases from J, with 13 bases between.